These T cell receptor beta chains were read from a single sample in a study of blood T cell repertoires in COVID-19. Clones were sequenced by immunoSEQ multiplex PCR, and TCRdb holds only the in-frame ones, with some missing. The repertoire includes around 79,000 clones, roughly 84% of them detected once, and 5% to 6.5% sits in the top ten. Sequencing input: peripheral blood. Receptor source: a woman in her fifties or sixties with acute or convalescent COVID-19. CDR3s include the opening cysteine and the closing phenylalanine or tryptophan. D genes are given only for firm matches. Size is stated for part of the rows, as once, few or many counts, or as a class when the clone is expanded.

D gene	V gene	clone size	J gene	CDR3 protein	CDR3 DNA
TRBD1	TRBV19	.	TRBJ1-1	CASRQGGGAEAFF	TGTGCCAGTCGACAGGGAGGTGGAGCTGAAGCTTTCTTT
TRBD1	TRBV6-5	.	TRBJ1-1	CASTRDREVTEAFF	TGTGCCAGCACTCGGGACAGGGAGGTCACTGAAGCTTTCTTT
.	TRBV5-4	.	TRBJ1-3	CASSLTQGAIDTIYF	TGTGCCAGCAGCTTGACACAGGGAGCGATCGACACCATATATTTT
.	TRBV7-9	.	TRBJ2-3	CASSLAGQVTDTQYF	TGTGCCAGCAGCTTAGCAGGCCAGGTCACAGATACGCAGTATTTT
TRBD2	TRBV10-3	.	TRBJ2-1	CAITSGNYNEQFF	TGTGCCATCACTAGCGGCAACTACAATGAGCAGTTCTTC
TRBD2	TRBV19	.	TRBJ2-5	CASRGGETQYF	TGTGCCAGTAGGGGGGGGGAGACCCAGTACTTC
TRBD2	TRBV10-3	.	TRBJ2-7	CAIRGLAGTHEQYF	TGTGCCATCAGGGGACTAGCGGGGACCCACGAGCAGTACTTC
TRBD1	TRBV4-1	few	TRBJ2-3	CASSQAHGQGALDTQYF	TGCGCCAGCAGCCAAGCCCACGGACAGGGGGCACTAGATACGCAGTATTTT
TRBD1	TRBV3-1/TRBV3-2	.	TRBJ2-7	CASSHLGQFSEQYF	TGTGCCAGCAGCCACTTGGGACAGTTCTCCGAGCAGTACTTC
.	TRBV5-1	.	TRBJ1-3	CASSGGGTEGNTIYF	TGCGCCAGCAGCGGCGGGGGGACTGAAGGAAACACCATATATTTT
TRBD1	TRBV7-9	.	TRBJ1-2	CASSPTGAGGYTF	TGTGCCAGCAGTCCCACAGGGGCCGGGGGCTACACCTTC
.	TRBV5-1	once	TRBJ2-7	CASSPTNTYEQYF	TGCGCCAGCAGCCCGACAAATACCTACGAGCAGTACTTC
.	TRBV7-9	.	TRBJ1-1	CASSLDGTGTEAFF	TGTGCCAGCAGCTTAGATGGTACGGGCACTGAAGCTTTCTTT
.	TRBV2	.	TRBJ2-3	CASRGGVSTDTQYF	TGTGCCAGCAGGGGCGGGGTTAGCACAGATACGCAGTATTTT
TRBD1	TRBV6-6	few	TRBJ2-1	CASSAPGQGANEQFF	TGTGCCAGCAGCGCCCCGGGACAGGGGGCAAATGAGCAGTTCTTC
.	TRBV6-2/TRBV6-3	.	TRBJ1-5	CASSDRGGGGLQPQHF	TGTGCCAGCAGTGATAGAGGGGGGGGTGGGTTGCAGCCCCAGCATTTT
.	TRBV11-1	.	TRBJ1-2	CASSHEAGYGYTF	TGTGCCAGCAGCCATGAGGCGGGCTATGGCTACACCTTC
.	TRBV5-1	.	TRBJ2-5	CASSAGGGQKETQYF	TGCGCCAGCAGCGCCGGAGGGGGCCAAAAAGAGACCCAGTACTTC
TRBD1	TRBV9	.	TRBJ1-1	CASSVETGDATEAFF	TGTGCCAGCAGCGTAGAAACAGGGGACGCCACTGAAGCTTTCTTT
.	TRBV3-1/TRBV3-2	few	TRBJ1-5	CASSQGRSGNQPQHF	TGTGCCAGCAGCCAAGGGAGGTCAGGCAATCAGCCCCAGCATTTT
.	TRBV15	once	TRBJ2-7	CATSRVQWVMGAYEQYF	TGTGCCACCAGCAGAGTGCAGTGGGTTATGGGAGCCTACGAGCAGTACTTC
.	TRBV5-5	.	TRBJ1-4	CASSPRAGLPEKLFF	TGTGCCAGCAGCCCCCGTGCGGGTCTCCCTGAAAAACTGTTTTTT
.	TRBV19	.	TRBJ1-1	CASSMSWQGGTEAFF	TGTGCCAGTAGTATGAGTTGGCAGGGCGGCACTGAAGCTTTCTTT
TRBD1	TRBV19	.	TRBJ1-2	CASRPLDRVGDYGYTF	TGTGCCAGTAGGCCACTCGACAGGGTTGGGGACTATGGCTACACCTTC
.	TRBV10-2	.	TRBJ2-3	CASSDERGTDTQYF	TGCGCCAGCAGTGACGAGCGGGGCACAGATACGCAGTATTTT
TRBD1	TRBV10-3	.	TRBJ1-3	CAISTQRAGGSGNTIYF	TGTGCCATCAGCACCCAACGGGCAGGGGGCTCTGGAAACACCATATATTTT
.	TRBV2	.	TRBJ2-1	CASSSMRSYNEQFF	TGTGCCAGCAGTTCGATGCGGAGTTACAATGAGCAGTTCTTC
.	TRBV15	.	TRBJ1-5	CATSRAAGNQPQHF	TGTGCCACCAGCAGAGCGGCGGGCAATCAGCCCCAGCATTTT
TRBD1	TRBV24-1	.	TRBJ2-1	CATSDPTGNSYNEQFF	TGTGCCACCAGTGATCCGACAGGGAACTCCTACAATGAGCAGTTCTTC
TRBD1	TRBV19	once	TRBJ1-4	CASSLAGTGNEKLFF	TGTGCCAGTAGTTTAGCCGGGACAGGGAATGAAAAACTGTTTTTT
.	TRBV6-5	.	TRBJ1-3	CASSQRRDTGNTIYF	TGTGCCAGCAGCCAAAGGAGGGATACTGGAAACACCATATATTTT
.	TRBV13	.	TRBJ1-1	CASSRWRETEAFF	TGTGCCAGCAGCAGATGGAGGGAAACTGAAGCTTTCTTT
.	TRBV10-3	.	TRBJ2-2	CAISEGLQNTGELFF	TGTGCCATCAGCGAGGGACTTCAGAACACCGGGGAGCTGTTTTTT
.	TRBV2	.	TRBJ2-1	CASRLRDFSYNEQFF	TGTGCCAGCCGCCTCCGGGACTTCTCCTACAATGAGCAGTTCTTC
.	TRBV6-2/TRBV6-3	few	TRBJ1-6	CASSSSTVVGLYNSPLHF	TGTGCCAGCAGTTCCTCTACGGTGGTAGGACTCTATAATTCACCCCTCCACTTT
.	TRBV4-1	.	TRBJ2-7	CASSQEGSHEQYF	TGCGCCAGCAGCCAAGAGGGCAGCCACGAGCAGTACTTC
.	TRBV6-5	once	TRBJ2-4	CASSYSIRDIQYF	TGTGCCAGCAGTTACTCGATCAGGGACATTCAGTACTTC
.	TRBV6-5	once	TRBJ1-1	CASRPTQGNTEAFF	TGTGCCAGCAGACCGACCCAGGGAAACACTGAAGCTTTCTTT
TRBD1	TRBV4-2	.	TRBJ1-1	CASSQEGITGADTEAFF	TGTGCCAGCAGCCAAGAGGGCATCACAGGGGCGGACACTGAAGCTTTCTTT
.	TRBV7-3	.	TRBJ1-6	CASSLSGNSPLHF	TGTGCCAGCAGCTTGAGCGGGAATTCACCCCTCCACTTT
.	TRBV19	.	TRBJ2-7	CASSMGGGGYEQYF	TGTGCCAGTAGTATGGGAGGGGGTGGCTACGAGCAGTACTTC
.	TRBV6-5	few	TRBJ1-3	CASSYSRGNSGNTIYF	TGTGCCAGCAGTTACTCGAGAGGCAACTCTGGAAACACCATATATTTT
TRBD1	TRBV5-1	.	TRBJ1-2	CASSPAGTGKYGYTF	TGCGCCAGCAGCCCCGCCGGGACAGGAAAATATGGCTACACCTTC
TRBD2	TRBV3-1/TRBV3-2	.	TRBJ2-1	CASSQGSGGAYNEQFF	TGTGCCAGCAGCCAAGGGAGCGGGGGGGCTTACAATGAGCAGTTCTTC
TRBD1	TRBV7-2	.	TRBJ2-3	CASSKGALADTQYF	TGTGCCAGCAGCAAGGGGGCGTTGGCAGATACGCAGTATTTT
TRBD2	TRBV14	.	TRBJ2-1	CASSRAGGFNNEQFF	TGTGCCAGCAGCCGAGCGGGGGGCTTTAACAATGAGCAGTTCTTC
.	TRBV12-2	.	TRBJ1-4	CASRFGRPSEKLFF	TGTGCAAGTCGCTTTGGGAGGCCGAGCGAAAAACTGTTTTTT
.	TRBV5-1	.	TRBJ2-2	CASSLDPSTGYTGELFF	TGCGCCAGCAGCTTGGATCCATCGACGGGTTACACCGGGGAGCTGTTTTTT
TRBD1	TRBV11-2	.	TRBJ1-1	CASSTRDSTEAFF	TGTGCCAGCAGCACCCGGGACAGCACTGAAGCTTTCTTT
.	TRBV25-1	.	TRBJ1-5	CASSGRGGGNQPQHF	TGTGCCAGCAGTGGGAGGGGAGGGGGCAATCAGCCCCAGCATTTT
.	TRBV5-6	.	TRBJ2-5	CASSFNPGWRETQYF	TGTGCCAGCAGCTTTAATCCAGGGTGGCGGGAGACCCAGTACTTC
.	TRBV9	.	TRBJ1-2	CASSVGGRGAGYGYTF	TGTGCCAGCAGCGTAGGGGGCCGGGGGGCCGGCTATGGCTACACCTTC
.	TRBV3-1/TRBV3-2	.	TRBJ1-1	CASSLRSTEAFF	TGTGCCAGCAGCCTGAGGAGCACTGAAGCTTTCTTT
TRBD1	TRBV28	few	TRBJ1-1	CASSPRLRGQAKVLSTEAFF	TGTGCCAGCAGCCCACGGCTACGCGGACAGGCTAAAGTCCTGAGCACTGAAGCTTTCTTT
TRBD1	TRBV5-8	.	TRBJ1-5	CASSFDRGEPQHF	TGTGCCAGCAGCTTCGACAGGGGTGAGCCCCAGCATTTT
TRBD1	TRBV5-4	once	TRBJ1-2	CASSLWQGARGYGYTF	TGTGCCAGCAGCTTGTGGCAGGGGGCTAGGGGCTATGGCTACACCTTC
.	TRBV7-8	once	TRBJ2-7	CASSLGTRGYEQYF	TGTGCCAGCAGCTTAGGGACCAGGGGTTACGAGCAGTACTTC
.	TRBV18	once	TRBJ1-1	CASSPGRGNTEAFF	TGTGCCAGCTCCCCCGGTCGGGGGAACACTGAAGCTTTCTTT